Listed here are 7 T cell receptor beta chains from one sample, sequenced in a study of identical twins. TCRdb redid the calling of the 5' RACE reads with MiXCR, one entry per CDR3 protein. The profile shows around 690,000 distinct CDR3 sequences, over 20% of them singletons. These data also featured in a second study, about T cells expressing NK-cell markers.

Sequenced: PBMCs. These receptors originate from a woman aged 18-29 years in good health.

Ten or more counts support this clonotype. The chain's CDR3 is CSVEAAGDEQFF. DNA for the CDR3: TGCAGCGTTGAGGCGGCGGGGGACGAGCAGTTCTTC. The chain has TRBV29-1 and TRBJ2-1; TRBD2 agrees at 7 bases. The CDR3 has 12 residues. Germline V gene lookup returns CDR1 SQVTM and CDR2 ANQGSEA. Trimming cost V 3 bases and J 10 bases; bases outside gene matches: 6.

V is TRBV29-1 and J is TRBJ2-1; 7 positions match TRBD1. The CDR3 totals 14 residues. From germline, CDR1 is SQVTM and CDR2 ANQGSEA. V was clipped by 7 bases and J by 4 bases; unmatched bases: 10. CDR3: CSGTGTAEYNEQFF. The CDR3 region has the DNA TGCAGCGGAACCGGGACAGCGGAATACAATGAGCAGTTCTTC.

As DNA, the CDR3 is TGTGCCAGCAGCTTAGGTGGGACAGGGTCCCACGAGCAGTACTTC. This translates into CASSLGGTGSHEQYF. The chain recombines TRBV7-9 with TRBJ2-7; 9 bases line up with TRBD1. The CDR3 has 15 amino acids. Trimming removed 1 base from V and 5 bases from J; junction bases left unmatched: 6. Germline loops: CDR1 SEHNR, CDR2 FQNEAQ (reference sequence).

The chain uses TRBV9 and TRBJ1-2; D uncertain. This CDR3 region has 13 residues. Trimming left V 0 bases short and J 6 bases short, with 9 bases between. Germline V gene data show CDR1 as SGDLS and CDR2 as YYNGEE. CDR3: CASSVGTGDGYTF. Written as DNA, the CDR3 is TGTGCCAGCAGCGTAGGGACTGGGGATGGCTACACCTTC.

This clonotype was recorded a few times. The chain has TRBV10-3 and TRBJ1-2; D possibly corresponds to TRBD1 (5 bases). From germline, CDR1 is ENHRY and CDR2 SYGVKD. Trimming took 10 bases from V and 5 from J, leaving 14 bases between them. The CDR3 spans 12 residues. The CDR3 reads CASHGGFYGYTF. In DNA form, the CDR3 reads TGTGCCAGCCATGGGGGGTTTTATGGCTACACCTTC.

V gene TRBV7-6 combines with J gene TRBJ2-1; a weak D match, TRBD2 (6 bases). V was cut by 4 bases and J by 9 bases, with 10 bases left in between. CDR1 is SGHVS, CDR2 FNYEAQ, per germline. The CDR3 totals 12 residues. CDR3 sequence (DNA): TGTGCCAGCAGCTCGGGACTCCCTGAGCAGTTCTTC. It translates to CASSSGLPEQFF. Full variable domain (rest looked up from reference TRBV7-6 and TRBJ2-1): GAGVSQSPRYKVTKRGQDVALRCDPISGHVSLYWYRQALGQGPEFLTYFNYEAQQDKSGLPNDRFSAERPEGSISTLTIQRTEQRDSAMYRCASSSGLPEQFFGPGTRLTVL.

CDR3 sequence reads: CASSFEGTSDFF. The CDR3 bases are TGTGCCAGCAGCTTCGAAGGGACTAGCGACTTCTTC. The rearrangement joins TRBV7-2 to TRBJ2-1, with 10 bases matching TRBD2. The CDR3 has 12 amino acids. The ends lost 3 bases at V and 16 bases at J; junction bases unmatched: 6. The germline V gene encodes CDR1 SGHTA and CDR2 FQGNSA.